A selection of T cell receptor beta chains follows, all from one sample in a study of tumor and adjacent non-tumor tissue in lung cancer. Via MiXCR, TCRdb re-called the multiplex PCR reads, giving one row per CDR3 protein. The sample lists more than 85,000 distinct CDR3 sequences; 62% were seen once. Sequenced sample: distant non-tumor lung tissue. The receptors were sampled from a man aged 60-69 years with non-small cell lung cancer. The CDR3 runs from the conserved cysteine through the conserved F or W. Rows give clone size only sometimes, using once, few, many, or a class for an expanded clone.

14 TRBV4-3 NA CVSSQVGGGETQYF
17 TRBV20-1 few CSARGLAGGTNTGELFF
14 TRBV11-1 large CASSLEGTFSEQYF
17 TRBV11-2 NA CARNLLSGATNTGELFF
15 TRBV4-1 few CASRMQGLSGNIIYF
15 TRBV11-2 NA CASGLSGSSYNEHFF
13 TRBV12-3/TRBV12-4 NA CAGRRDGPYEQYF
17 TRBV5-4 NA CASSPNFGRESYNEQFF
13 TRBV5-4 NA CVSSQGREAGSFF
15 TRBV20-1 NA CSARVSLAGSRELFF
13 TRBV20-1 NA CGARGLTYNEQFF
19 TRBV6-2/TRBV6-3 NA CASSYRVPSGDPNTGELFF
16 TRBV5-4 medium-sized CASSLARDTTTDTQYF
12 TRBV5-6 many CASSLKVGEQYF
13 TRBV12-3/TRBV12-4 many CASSSVAGGEQYF
13 TRBV12-3/TRBV12-4 NA CASSLGVGYGYAF
16 TRBV7-8 NA CVSSLSDSTGWNIQYF
15 TRBV4-3 many CASSRAGSGANVLTF
14 TRBV12-3/TRBV12-4 NA CASSYWTDNNGQFF
15 TRBV12-3/TRBV12-4 many CASSTDPDRSRGLFF
10 TRBV29-1 NA CNVLQRVASF
14 TRBV19 few CASSYHRQEYGYTF
13 TRBV7-9 few CVRSLQGGDEQYF
15 TRBV6-5 many CASSYLRGEPGELFF
18 TRBV18 many CASSPPSRVSSGANVLTF